The 15 T cell receptor beta chains in this list originate from one sample, sequenced in a study of blood T cell repertoires in COVID-19. Assay: immunoSEQ multiplex PCR; the TCRdb copy retains only in-frame clones and omits some. The data show tens of thousands of clones, with around 80% seen just once and 5.8% held by the top ten. What was sequenced was peripheral blood. The source of these receptors is a man between 60 and 75 years old with active or convalescent COVID-19.

A few counts support this clone. V usage is TRBV7-2 and J usage is TRBJ1-1, with TRBD1 as a possible D gene (5 bases). Trimming stripped 4 bases from V and 1 base from J, with 13 bases between. Per germline, CDR1 SGHTA and CDR2 FQGNSA. This CDR3 is built from 15 residues. In DNA, the CDR3 is TGTGCCAGCAGCTGGAGCACAGGTGGGAACACTGAAGCTTTCTTT. As protein: CASSWSTGGNTEAFF.

The chain uses TRBV19 and TRBJ1-1; D uncertain. Germline V gives CDR1 LNHDA, CDR2 SQIVND (reference sequence). The CDR3 length is 14 residues. Trimming left V 6 bases short and J 0 bases short, with 11 bases between. The CDR3 region is CASRTDKLNTEAFF. The DNA for the CDR3 is TGTGCCAGTAGAACCGACAAATTGAACACTGAAGCTTTCTTT.

This sequence joins TRBV18 and TRBJ1-3; D not resolved. The CDR3 sequence is 15 residues long. Trimming removed 1 base at V and 0 bases at J, with 7 bases between. Germline V gene data show CDR1 as KGHSH and CDR2 as LQKENI. CDR3 residues: CASSPQKSSGNTIYF. Written as DNA, the CDR3 is TGTGCCAGCTCACCACAGAAGAGCTCTGGAAACACCATATATTTT.

The chain combines TRBV18 with TRBJ2-7; D remains unclear. V was trimmed by 4 bases and J by 1 base, leaving 11 bases between them. Germline V gene data show CDR1 as KGHSH and CDR2 as LQKENI. The CDR3 consists of 14 residues. The CDR3 sequence is CASSLSTDSYEQYF. The CDR3 nucleotides read TGTGCCAGCTCACTTTCGACTGATTCCTACGAGCAGTACTTC.

The CDR3 DNA sequence: TGCGCCAGCAGCTTGGCACTAGCGGGGGGCGAAAGCACAGATACGCAGTATTTT. This codes for CASSLALAGGESTDTQYF. The rearrangement uses TRBV5-1 and TRBJ2-3; 12 nucleotides agree with TRBD2. Germline loops: CDR1 SGHRS, CDR2 YFSETQ. The ends lost 0 bases at V and 0 bases at J; junction bases unmatched: 5. This CDR3 has 18 amino acids.

The chain is built from TRBV21-1 and TRBJ2-6; TRBD1, the table's D call, lacks a check against the DNA. TRBV21-1 is shown as a pseudogene. This CDR3 is built from 20 residues. CDR3 residues: CASSIHDLGHPRRGANVLTF. The CDR3 DNA follows: TGTGCCAGCAGCATACACGACTTGGGACATCCCAGGAGGGGGGCCAACGTCCTGACTTTC.

This clone was seen a handful of times. The chain employs TRBV29-1 and TRBJ1-2; D uncertain. Looked up from germline, CDR1 is SQVTM and CDR2 is ANQGSEA. The germline V and J ends were trimmed by 1 base and 0 bases, with 6 bases remaining between them. This CDR3 is 13 amino acids long. The CDR3 spells CSVEVRANYGYTF. DNA for the CDR3: TGCAGCGTTGAAGTCCGGGCTAACTATGGCTACACCTTC. Full variable domain (missing parts from reference TRBV29-1 and TRBJ1-2): SAVISQKPSRDICQRGTSLTIQCQVDSQVTMMFWYRQQPGQSLTLIATANQGSEATYESGFVIDKFPISRPNLTFSTLTVSNMSPEDSSIYLCSVEVRANYGYTFGSGTRLTVV.

This chain links TRBV3-1 (or the pseudogene TRBV3-2) with TRBJ1-2, with 8 bases aligning to TRBD1. CDR1 is LGHDT and CDR2 is YNNKEL in the germline V gene (reference sequence). CDR3 size: 14 residues. Trimming at V came to 1 base and at J to 8 bases, leaving 6 bases not matched to a gene. The CDR3 region has the DNA TGTGCCAGCAGCCAAGGCGACAGGGGCCGGGGCTACACCTTC. This codes for CASSQGDRGRGYTF.

The chain joins TRBV19 to TRBJ1-2, with TRBD1 matching over 8 bases. Per germline, CDR1 LNHDA and CDR2 SQIVND (reference sequence). With V trimmed by 4 bases and J by 3 bases, 7 bases remained unmatched. The CDR3 is 15 amino acids. CDR3 DNA sequence: TGTGCCAGTAGTAGAACAGGGGGTGTCTACTATGGCTACACCTTC. Translated: CASSRTGGVYYGYTF.

The chain recombines TRBV10-3 with TRBJ2-7, with 9 bases identical to TRBD1. With 1 base clipped from V and 7 bases from J, the junction kept 11 bases outside the gene matches. The CDR3 is made up of 16 amino acids. The germline gives CDR1 ENHRY, CDR2 SYGVKD. The CDR3 reads CAISEWPGQGRDEQYF. CDR3 DNA sequence: TGTGCCATCAGTGAGTGGCCGGGACAGGGAAGGGATGAGCAGTACTTC.

The V and J genes are TRBV19 and TRBJ1-4; TRBD1 matches at 7 bases. Germline V lookup: CDR1 LNHDA, CDR2 SQIVND (reference sequence). V shed 5 bases and J 7 bases; nucleotides not matched to a gene: 7. The CDR3 covers 14 residues. The DNA for the CDR3 is TGTGCCAGTAGTGCAACAGGGGTATTTGAAAAACTGTTTTTT. Translated: CASSATGVFEKLFF.

The V gene is TRBV6-1, the J gene TRBJ2-1; D might be TRBD2 (6 bases). The CDR3 consists of 17 residues. The V end was cut by 0 bases, the J end by 1 base, with 13 bases between. Germline-derived CDR1 and CDR2 are MNHNS and SASEGT. The CDR3 DNA follows: TGTGCCAGCAGTGAAGCGCTTCCCGGGGGATCCTACAATGAGCAGTTCTTC. Protein: CASSEALPGGSYNEQFF.

This rearrangement joins TRBV10-1 to TRBJ1-5; 8 bases agree with TRBD1. CDR3 size: 20 residues. Germline V gives CDR1 WNHNN, CDR2 SYGVQD (reference sequence). After removal of 0 bases from V and 4 bases from J, the junction contained 17 bases not matched to a gene. Written as DNA, the CDR3 is TGCGCCAGCAGTGAGTCGTATAGTAGACAGGGGTGGAATTTAAATCAGCCCCAGCATTTT. Translating it yields CASSESYSRQGWNLNQPQHF.

This chain connects TRBV4-1 to TRBJ2-1; tentatively, D is TRBD2 (7 bases). V lost 2 bases and J lost 10, with 9 bases in between. Germline-derived CDR1 and CDR2 are MGHRA and YSYEKL. CDR3 length: 12 residues. CDR3 coding DNA: TGCGCCAGCAGCCAAAGGGGGGGGGAGCAGTTCTTC. Protein product: CASSQRGGEQFF.

The chain employs TRBV6-4 and TRBJ1-2, with D possibly TRBD1 on 5 matching bases. V lost 3 bases and J lost 2, with 10 bases in between. The CDR3 extends over 14 amino acids. Germline-derived CDR1 and CDR2 are MRHNA and SNTAGT. The CDR3 DNA reads as TGTGCCAGCAGTGAGGACACCCGAAACTATGGCTACACCTTC. Amino acid sequence: CASSEDTRNYGYTF.